The sequence of this TCR beta chain was determined in a study of blood T cell repertoires in COVID-19. On the study more broadly: The United States, Italy and Spain were the sources of the acute and convalescent COVID-19 samples. In each case, the material was cDNA or gDNA derived from T cells, B-cell-depleted T cells, or PBMCs.

Per the study methods: Amplification of reference gene primers provided the estimated nucleated cell counts. Generated by immunoSEQ multiplex PCR, the TCRdb table keeps only in-frame clones and is missing some. Clone size and the V and J calls come from that table; the DNA yielded D and trimming. Of tens of thousands of clones in the sample, roughly 80% were seen once. The CDR3 loop spans 13 amino acids. V gave up 6 bases and J gave up 1 base, with 8 bases separating them. Germline V gene data show CDR1 as LNHNV and CDR2 as YYDKDF (reference sequence). The specimen sequenced was peripheral blood. The chain recombines TRBV15 with TRBJ2-3, with D possibly TRBD2 on 6 matching bases. This receptor was identified in a woman older than 75 with acute or convalescent COVID-19. CDR3 region: CATRWGGTDTQYF. The CDR3 DNA follows: TGTGCCACCAGGTGGGGGGGCACAGATACGCAGTATTTT.